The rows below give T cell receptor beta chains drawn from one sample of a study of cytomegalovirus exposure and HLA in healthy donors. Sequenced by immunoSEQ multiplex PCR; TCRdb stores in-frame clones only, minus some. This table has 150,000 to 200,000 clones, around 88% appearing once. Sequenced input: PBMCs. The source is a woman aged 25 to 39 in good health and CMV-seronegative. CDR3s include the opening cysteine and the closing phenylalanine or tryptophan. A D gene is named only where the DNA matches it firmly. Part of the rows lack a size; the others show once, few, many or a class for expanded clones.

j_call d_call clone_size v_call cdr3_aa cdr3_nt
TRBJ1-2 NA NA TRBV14 CASSQGDGSYGYTF TGTGCCAGCAGCCAAGGAGACGGGAGCTATGGCTACACCTTC
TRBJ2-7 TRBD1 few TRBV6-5 CASGQGSYEQYF TGTGCCAGCGGACAGGGTTCCTACGAGCAGTACTTC
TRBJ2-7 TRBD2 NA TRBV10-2 CASSNGLAGPYEQYF TGCGCCAGCAGTAACGGACTAGCGGGACCCTACGAGCAGTACTTC
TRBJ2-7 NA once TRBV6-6 CASSAFTGKSDYEQYF TGTGCCAGCAGTGCATTCACAGGGAAAAGCGACTACGAGCAGTACTTC
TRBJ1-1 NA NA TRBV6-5 CASSYSAGEAFF TGTGCCAGCAGTTACTCGGCAGGGGAAGCTTTCTTT
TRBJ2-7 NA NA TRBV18 CASSPNQGGSYEQYF TGTGCCAGCTCACCAAATCAGGGTGGCTCCTACGAGCAGTACTTC
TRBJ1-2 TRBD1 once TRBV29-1 CSVEGGQLYGYTF TGCAGCGTTGAGGGGGGACAGCTCTATGGCTACACCTTC
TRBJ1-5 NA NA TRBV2 CASRARVGVEEGPQHF TGTGCCAGCAGGGCCCGTGTTGGGGTCGAAGAGGGGCCCCAGCATTTT
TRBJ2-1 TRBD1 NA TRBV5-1 CASSLGDSHYNEQFF TGCGCCAGCAGCTTAGGGGACAGCCACTACAATGAGCAGTTCTTC
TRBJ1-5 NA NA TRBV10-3 CAISLSPLWRNSNQPQHF TGTGCCATCAGCTTATCCCCCCTCTGGCGGAATAGCAATCAGCCCCAGCATTTT
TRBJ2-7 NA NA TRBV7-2 CASGQYGGINYEQYF TGTGCCAGCGGGCAGTACGGCGGGATCAACTACGAGCAGTACTTC
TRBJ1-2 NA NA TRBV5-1 CASSLGNTGVYYGYTF TGCGCCAGCAGCTTGGGAAATACAGGAGTTTACTATGGCTACACCTTC
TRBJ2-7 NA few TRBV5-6 CASSSTGFGQYF TGTGCCAGCAGCTCGACGGGATTTGGGCAGTACTTC
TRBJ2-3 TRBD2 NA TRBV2 CASSGGLAGRTDTQYF TGTGCCAGCAGTGGGGGACTAGCGGGACGCACAGATACGCAGTATTTT
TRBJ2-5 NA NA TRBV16 CASSTGAETQYF TGTGCCAGCAGTACGGGAGCGGAGACCCAGTACTTC
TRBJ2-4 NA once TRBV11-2 CASSLVSRGIQYF TGTGCCAGCAGCTTAGTTAGCCGGGGGATTCAGTACTTC
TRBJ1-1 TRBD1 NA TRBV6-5 CASSYGRGRRAFF TGTGCCAGCAGTTACGGCAGGGGGCGTCGTGCTTTCTTT
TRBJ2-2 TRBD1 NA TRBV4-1 CASNDRGNTGELFF TGCGCCAGCAACGACAGGGGTAACACCGGGGAGCTGTTTTTT
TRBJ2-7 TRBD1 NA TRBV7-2 CASSRTGNYEQYF TGTGCCAGCAGTAGGACAGGGAACTACGAGCAGTACTTC
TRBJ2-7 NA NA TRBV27 CASSLTSLGEQYF TGTGCCAGCAGTTTAACTAGTCTGGGCGAGCAGTACTTC
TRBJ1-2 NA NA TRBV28 CASSSPRAHYTF TGTGCCAGCAGTTCCCCCAGGGCACACTACACCTTC
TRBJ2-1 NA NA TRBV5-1 CASSSQASVRHEQFF TGCGCCAGCAGCTCTCAAGCTAGCGTTAGACATGAGCAGTTCTTC
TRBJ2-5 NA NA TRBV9 CASSVEAGAVGLETQYF TGTGCCAGCAGCGTAGAGGCAGGGGCAGTTGGTTTGGAGACCCAGTACTTC
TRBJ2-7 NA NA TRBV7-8 CASSPRQGRSSYEQYF TGTGCCAGCAGCCCCCGCCAGGGGCGAAGCTCCTACGAGCAGTACTTC
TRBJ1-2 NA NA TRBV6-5 CASSPDGRGYGYTF TGTGCCAGCAGTCCCGACGGGAGGGGGTATGGCTACACCTTC
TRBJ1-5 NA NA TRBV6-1 CASSGKTGRGNQPQHF TGTGCCAGCAGTGGTAAGACAGGTAGAGGCAATCAGCCCCAGCATTTT
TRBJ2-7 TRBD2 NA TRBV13 CATWTWGRDDEQYF TGTGCCACCTGGACGTGGGGGAGGGACGACGAGCAGTACTTC
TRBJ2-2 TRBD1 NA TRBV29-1 CSVEGTGGPLGTGELFF TGCAGCGTTGAGGGGACAGGGGGCCCGCTGGGCACCGGGGAGCTGTTTTTT
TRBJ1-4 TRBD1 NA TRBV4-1 CASSQTGTGAEKLFF TGCGCCAGCAGCCAAACCGGGACAGGGGCGGAAAAACTGTTTTTT
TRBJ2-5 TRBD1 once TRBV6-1 CATSTGGETQYF TGTGCCACCTCAACAGGGGGGGAGACCCAGTACTTC
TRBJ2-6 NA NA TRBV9 CASSVLQGSISGANVLTF TGTGCCAGCAGCGTACTCCAGGGTTCAATCTCTGGGGCCAACGTCCTGACTTTC
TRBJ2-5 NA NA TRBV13 CASSPGETQYF TGTGCCAGCAGCCCGGGGGAGACCCAGTACTTC
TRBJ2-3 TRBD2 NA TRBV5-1 CASSHSGSGVPDTQYF TGCGCCAGCAGCCACTCGGGTAGCGGGGTACCAGATACGCAGTATTTT
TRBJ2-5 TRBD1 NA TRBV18 CASSPRQGETQYF TGTGCCAGCTCACCACGACAGGGGGAGACCCAGTACTTC
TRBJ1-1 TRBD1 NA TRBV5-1 CASSTGGAGTEAFF TGCGCCAGCAGCACAGGGGGCGCGGGCACTGAAGCTTTCTTT
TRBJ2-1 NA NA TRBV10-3 CAISDGGYEQFF TGTGCCATCAGTGATGGGGGGTATGAGCAGTTCTTC
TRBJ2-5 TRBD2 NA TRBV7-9 CASSSRDYPGQETQYF TGTGCCAGCAGCTCTCGGGACTACCCGGGCCAAGAGACCCAGTACTTC
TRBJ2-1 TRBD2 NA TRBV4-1 CASSQAGSGELFF TGCGCCAGCAGCCAAGCGGGTAGCGGGGAGCTGTTCTTC
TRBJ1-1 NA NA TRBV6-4 CASRRGQTLGTEAFF TGTGCCAGCCGCCGGGGACAAACCCTGGGCACTGAAGCTTTCTTT
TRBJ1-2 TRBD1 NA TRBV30 CAWRQGGGYTF TGTGCCTGGAGACAGGGGGGAGGCTACACCTTC
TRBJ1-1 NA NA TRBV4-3 CASSQARVNTEAFF TGCGCCAGCAGCCAGGCCAGGGTGAACACTGAAGCTTTCTTT
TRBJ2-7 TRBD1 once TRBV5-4 CASSSRQGSSYEQYF TGTGCCAGCAGCTCCCGACAGGGTTCCTCCTACGAGCAGTACTTC